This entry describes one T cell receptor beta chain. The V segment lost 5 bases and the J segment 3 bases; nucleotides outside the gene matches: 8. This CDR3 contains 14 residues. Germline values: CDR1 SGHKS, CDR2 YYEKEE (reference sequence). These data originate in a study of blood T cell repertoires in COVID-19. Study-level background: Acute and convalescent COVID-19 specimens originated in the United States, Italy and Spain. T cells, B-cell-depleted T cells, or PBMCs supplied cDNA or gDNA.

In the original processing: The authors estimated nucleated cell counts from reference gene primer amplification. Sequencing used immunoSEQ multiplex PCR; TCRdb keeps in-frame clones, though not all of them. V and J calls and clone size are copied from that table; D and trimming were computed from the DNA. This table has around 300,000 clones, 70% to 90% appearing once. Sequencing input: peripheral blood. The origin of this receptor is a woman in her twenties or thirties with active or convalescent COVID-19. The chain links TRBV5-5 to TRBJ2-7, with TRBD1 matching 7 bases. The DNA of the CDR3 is TGTGCCAGCAGTTCGGACAGGCCACGCTACGAGCAGTACTTC. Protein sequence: CASSSDRPRYEQYF.